These 30 T cell receptor beta chains came from one sample sequenced in a study of control samples from healthy donors and cancer patients (dated by TCRdb to the early 2020s). Library method: the immunoSEQ multiplex PCR assay. This is the immuneACCESS table as TCRdb keeps it, with only in-frame sequences that have V and J called. A part of the clones is gone; compared with another copy, unresolved V genes explain less than half, and the rest is unexplained. The sample table holds 190,000 or so clones, of which approximately 95% were seen once. The ten top clones hold almost 1.5% of the sample. The specimen sequenced was blood. The source is a man in his late teens or twenties in good health.

The V gene is TRBV6-1, the J gene TRBJ2-1; no definite D call. V shed 2 bases and J shed 7 bases, with 6 bases lying between them. Germline-derived CDR1 and CDR2 are MNHNS and SASEGT. This CDR3 is 12 amino acids long. CDR3 sequence reads: CASSEKWNEQFF. The CDR3 coding sequence is TGTGCCAGCAGTGAAAAATGGAATGAGCAGTTCTTC.

The chain couples TRBV9 to TRBJ2-3; D is unresolved. Germline CDR1 reads SGDLS; CDR2 reads YYNGEE. The CDR3 runs to 14 residues. V gave up 3 bases and J gave up 7 bases, with 15 bases separating them. CDR3 in amino acids: CASSDSPQVNTQYF. CDR3 coding DNA: TGTGCCAGCAGCGACTCGCCGCAGGTAAATACGCAGTATTTT.

This clone was detected only once. The chain joins TRBV28 to TRBJ2-7; D possibly uses TRBD1 or TRBD2 (5 bases each). This CDR3 is 18 amino acids long. Deletions cut 5 bases from V and 2 bases from J, with 25 bases between. CDR1 is MDHEN and CDR2 is SYDVKM in the germline V gene. The CDR3 DNA sequence: TGTGCCAGCAGTAGCCTTAACTCGGGAACAGGCAAAACCTACGAGCAGTACTTC. Protein: CASSSLNSGTGKTYEQYF.

The V gene is TRBV5-1, the J gene TRBJ2-7; 12 positions match TRBD2. J was trimmed by 2 bases and V by 3 bases; bases with no gene match: 3. CDR3 length: 15 amino acids. Germline V lookup: CDR1 SGHRS, CDR2 YFSETQ. The CDR3 is CASSSGLAGPYEQYF. The CDR3 DNA sequence: TGCGCCAGCAGCTCCGGACTAGCGGGGCCCTACGAGCAGTACTTC.

V usage is TRBV29-1 and J usage is TRBJ1-2; 8 bases align to TRBD1. Germline loops: CDR1 SQVTM, CDR2 ANQGSEA. The CDR3 extends over 14 amino acids. The V gene end was trimmed by 3 bases and the J gene end by 4 bases; junction bases not matched to a gene: 7. The CDR3: CSVEDREEGYGYTF. The DNA of the CDR3 is TGCAGCGTTGAGGACAGGGAGGAAGGCTATGGCTACACCTTC.

This clone was seen just once. This sequence joins TRBV21-1 and TRBJ1-1; the table's D gene call, TRBD1, was not cross checked with the DNA. TRBV21-1 is an annotated pseudogene. This CDR3 region has 15 residues. This CDR3 reads CASSKGRTGTTEAFF. The CDR3 DNA is TGTGCCAGCAGCAAAGGTCGGACAGGGACCACTGAAGCTTTCTTT.

V usage is TRBV18 and J usage is TRBJ1-1; D gene ambiguous. This CDR3 has 12 residues. Germline assignment: CDR1 KGHSH and CDR2 LQKENI. Trimming left V 1 base short and J 5 bases short, with 5 bases between. DNA of the CDR3: TGTGCCAGCTCACCACAGGTTACTGAAGCTTTCTTT. Translated, it gives CASSPQVTEAFF.

In DNA, the CDR3 is TGTGCCAGCAGTGTTCAGGGACAGGGGGCCGGTGAAGCTTTCTTT. Protein sequence: CASSVQGQGAGEAFF. V and J are TRBV2 and TRBJ1-1; 12 bases map to TRBD1. Germline CDR1 is SNHLY and CDR2 is FYNNEI. Germline trimming cut 4 bases from V and 7 bases from J; bases unmatched to any gene: 7. The CDR3 contains 15 residues.

The V call is TRBV7-3, the J call TRBJ1-1; a weak D match, TRBD1 (5 bases). V was pared by 4 bases and J by 1 base, with 7 bases between. CDR1 and CDR2 from the germline V gene are SGHTA and FQGTGA. The CDR3 runs 13 residues. The CDR3 DNA reads TGTGCCAGCAGCTCTAGGGGGAACACTGAAGCTTTCTTT. Translating gives CASSSRGNTEAFF.

V is TRBV29-1 and J is TRBJ2-5; D remains unclear. V was cut by 0 bases and J by 1 base, with 6 bases left in between. Germline V gene data show CDR1 as SQVTM and CDR2 as ANQGSEA. This CDR3 has 13 amino acids. CDR3 coding DNA: TGCAGCGTTGAAGAAAACTTCCAAGAGACCCAGTACTTC. Translating it yields CSVEENFQETQYF.

This sequence joins TRBV14 and TRBJ1-2; TRBD1 matches at 8 bases. Germline trimming cut 2 bases from V and 3 bases from J; bases unmatched to any gene: 2. The germline CDR1 and CDR2 sequences are SGHDN and FVKESK. This CDR3 region has 14 residues. Written as DNA, the CDR3 is TGTGCCAGCAGCCAAAAGACAGGGGACTATGGCTACACCTTC. Amino acid sequence: CASSQKTGDYGYTF.

The chain is built from TRBV6-5 and TRBJ1-6, with TRBD1 identical over 9 bases. CDR1 MNHEY and CDR2 SVGAGI come from the germline V gene. V was pared by 2 bases and J by 10 bases, with 6 bases of the junction left unmatched. The CDR3 is 15 residues long. The DNA of the CDR3 is TGTGCCAGCAGTTACACGACAGGGGGTTTGTCACCCCTCCACTTT. Its protein is CASSYTTGGLSPLHF.

The V call is TRBV5-1, the J call TRBJ2-5; the match to TRBD1 covers 7 bases. Germline V gives CDR1 SGHRS, CDR2 YFSETQ. V dropped 4 bases and J dropped 3; count of bases not matched to a gene: 9. This CDR3 is built from 15 residues. The CDR3 spells CASSPEPGTEETQYF. CDR3 bases: TGCGCCAGCAGCCCGGAACCCGGGACAGAAGAGACCCAGTACTTC.

This sequence joins TRBV5-1 and TRBJ1-1, with 9 bases aligning to TRBD1. The J segment lost 1 base and the V segment lost 1 base, leaving 8 bases of the junction unmatched. The CDR3 consists of 17 residues. Germline loops: CDR1 SGHRS, CDR2 YFSETQ. CDR3 loop: CASSLTGTGRQNTEAFF. CDR3 coding DNA: TGCGCCAGCAGCTTGACCGGGACAGGGCGTCAGAACACTGAAGCTTTCTTT.

V and J are TRBV4-2 and TRBJ2-3; perhaps TRBD2 as D (5 bases). The CDR3 covers 13 residues. V was trimmed by 4 bases and J by 4 bases, leaving 9 bases between them. Germline V gene lookup returns CDR1 LGHNA and CDR2 YNFKEQ. CDR3 loop: CASSRKLADTQYF. DNA for the CDR3: TGTGCCAGCAGCCGGAAACTAGCAGATACGCAGTATTTT.

This chain connects TRBV18 to TRBJ2-3; D gene uncertain. There are 13 residues in the CDR3. Germline V gene sequence: CDR1 KGHSH, CDR2 LQKENI. V was pared by 5 bases and J by 4 bases, with 10 bases between. This CDR3 is CASSRPSADTQYF. CDR3 coding DNA: TGTGCCAGCTCAAGGCCTTCAGCAGATACGCAGTATTTT.

The chain joins TRBV5-1 to TRBJ2-7, with 8 bases aligning to TRBD1. CDR1 and CDR2 from the germline V gene are SGHRS and YFSETQ. V was clipped by 3 bases and J by 5 bases; unmatched bases: 13. This CDR3 is 16 amino acids long. In DNA, the CDR3 is TGCGCCAGCAGCTCCACCCTGGACAGGGATATAGACGAGCAGTACTTC. It codes for CASSSTLDRDIDEQYF.

The DNA for the CDR3 is TGTGCCTGGAGTGTAGGGACAGACAATCAGCCCCAGCATTTT. As protein: CAWSVGTDNQPQHF. This chain links TRBV30 with TRBJ1-5; 7 bases line up with TRBD1. Germline values: CDR1 GTSNPN, CDR2 SVGIG (reference sequence). Trimming removed 0 bases from V and 3 bases from J; junction bases left unmatched: 2. The CDR3 runs to 14 residues.

V is TRBV7-3 and J is TRBJ1-1; possibly TRBD1 for D (5 bases). The germline CDR1 and CDR2 sequences are SGHTA and FQGTGA. The V end lost 5 bases, the J end lost 0 bases, and 13 bases lay between the germline ends. The CDR3 totals 15 residues. The CDR3 nucleotides read TGTGCCAGCAGCCCCGGGGGTAACATGAACACTGAAGCTTTCTTT. This sequence encodes CASSPGGNMNTEAFF.

This CDR3 reads CASSGLGTGEYTGELFF. Here the CDR3 DNA reads TGTGCCAGCAGCGGGCTAGGGACAGGGGAATACACCGGGGAGCTGTTTTTT. The chain has TRBV9 and TRBJ2-2; TRBD1 matches at 10 bases. The length of the CDR3 is 17 residues. The ends lost 3 bases at V and 3 bases at J; junction bases unmatched: 8. Germline loops: CDR1 SGDLS, CDR2 YYNGEE.

This clone was seen a handful of times. The DNA is left out, because the CDR3 cannot be placed on it with certainty; the CDR3 is given as TCRdb lists it. The V and J genes are TRBV1 and TRBJ1-6. TRBV1 is noted as a pseudogene. The CDR3 totals 15 residues, both ends included. The CDR3 loop reads CTSPPRWGSGTPLHF.

This rearrangement joins TRBV12-3 or TRBV12-4 to TRBJ2-7, with unresolved D. V was pared by 2 bases and J by 4 bases, with 6 bases between. This CDR3 region has 12 residues. CDR3 bases: TGTGCCAGCAGTTTAACCCGGTACGAGCAGTACTTC. This sequence encodes CASSLTRYEQYF.

V is TRBV24-1 and J is TRBJ2-7, with TRBD1 identical over 8 bases. CDR1 is KGHDR and CDR2 is SFDVKD in the germline V gene. The CDR3 runs 17 residues. With V trimmed by 7 bases and J by 0 bases, 13 bases remained unmatched. In DNA form, the CDR3 reads TGTGCCACCAGAATTCCCGGGACAGGAGGCCTCTCCTACGAGCAGTACTTC. Protein product: CATRIPGTGGLSYEQYF.

The chain links TRBV7-2 to TRBJ2-2, with D possibly being TRBD2 (5 bases). V shed 5 bases and J shed 13 bases, with 20 bases lying between them. This CDR3 has 14 amino acids. Germline lookup yields CDR1 SGHTA and CDR2 FQGNSA. The CDR3 DNA reads as TGTGCCAGCAGCCTCGGACGGGAAAGCGCTACGCTGTTTTTT. Its translation is CASSLGRESATLFF.

The chain joins TRBV2 to TRBJ1-1; D gene uncertain. Germline-derived CDR1 and CDR2 are SNHLY and FYNNEI. Trimming left V 10 bases short and J 1 base short, with 13 bases between. CDR3 length: 13 amino acids. Written as DNA, the CDR3 is TGTGCCACACCCCTAAGGGCGAACACTGAAGCTTTCTTT. Protein sequence: CATPLRANTEAFF.

V and J are TRBV5-5 and TRBJ1-6; TRBD1 might be the D (5 bases). Germline V gene lookup returns CDR1 SGHKS and CDR2 YYEKEE (reference sequence). The V end was cut by 6 bases, the J end by 6 bases, with 19 bases between. The CDR3 sequence is 16 residues long. CDR3: CASTDGRGSGNSPLHF. The CDR3 DNA sequence: TGTGCCAGCACCGACGGTAGGGGTTCGGGTAATTCACCCCTCCACTTT.

The J gene is TRBJ2-7, the V gene TRBV6-5; TRBD1 agrees at 9 bases. The CDR3 sequence is 15 residues long. Germline lookup yields CDR1 MNHEY and CDR2 SVGAGI. Trimming removed 0 bases from V and 7 bases from J; junction bases left unmatched: 7. The CDR3 DNA is TGTGCCAGCAGTTACTCTTGGACAGGGGTGAGGGAGCAGTACTTC. Its protein is CASSYSWTGVREQYF.

V usage is TRBV11-1 and J usage is TRBJ1-4; D may be TRBD1 (5 bases). The germline V and J ends were trimmed by 11 bases and 8 bases, with 12 bases remaining between them. Germline values: CDR1 SGHAT, CDR2 FQDESV (reference sequence). The CDR3 runs 11 residues. DNA of the CDR3: TGTGCCTCAGGGACTGCCGAAAAACTGTTTTTT. Amino acid sequence: CASGTAEKLFF.

The V gene is TRBV19, the J gene TRBJ2-3; the D gene could be TRBD1 or TRBD2 (5 bases each). V lost 2 bases and J 6 bases, leaving 9 bases between the germline ends. CDR1 is LNHDA, CDR2 SQIVND, per germline (reference sequence). The CDR3 is 13 residues long. The CDR3 loop reads CASSIWGTDTQYF. The CDR3 DNA reads as TGTGCCAGTAGTATATGGGGGACGGATACGCAGTATTTT.

The gene calls are TRBV29-1 and TRBJ2-7; TRBD1 is a possible D gene (7 bases). Germline-derived CDR1 and CDR2 are SQVTM and ANQGSEA. V was shortened by 4 bases and J by 6 bases, with 19 bases between the two germline ends. CDR3 length equals 14 residues. The CDR3 DNA follows: TGCAGCGTTGCAGGAGGAGGGACAGTTTTCGAGCAGTACTTC. The encoded protein is CSVAGGGTVFEQYF.